This T cell receptor (beta chain) is drawn from a study of blood T cell repertoires in COVID-19. As for the study in general: Samples of COVID-19 (acute and convalescent) were obtained from the United States, Italy and Spain. Sources were T cells, B-cell-depleted T cells, or PBMCs; the material itself was cDNA or gDNA.

The authors' processing: Quantification of nucleated cells was approximated via reference gene primer amplification. Assay: immunoSEQ multiplex PCR; the TCRdb copy retains only in-frame clones and omits some. D and trimming were read from the DNA, whereas the V and J calls and clone size are those reported in that table. In the table there are around 200,000 clones, approximately 91% of which are singletons. Input material: peripheral blood. This receptor was taken from a man aged 18 to 35 with active or convalescent COVID-19.

This CDR3 is CASSWGQGKTEAFF. In DNA, the CDR3 is TGTGCCAGCAGTTGGGGACAGGGGAAGACTGAAGCTTTCTTT. This chain joins TRBV6-5 and TRBJ1-1, with 10 bases that match TRBD1. There are 14 residues in the CDR3. Trimming at V came to 4 bases and at J to 5 bases, leaving 4 bases not matched to a gene. Germline V gene sequence: CDR1 MNHEY, CDR2 SVGAGI.